The 14 T cell receptor beta chains reported below all come from one sample, sequenced in a study of blood T cell repertoires in COVID-19 (dated by TCRdb to about 2020). The protocol used for the library was the immunoSEQ multiplex PCR assay. This immuneACCESS table, as held by TCRdb, lists in-frame sequences with V and J called but not all clones. Of the missing ones, under half trace to an unresolved V gene in checked studies; the others have no known cause. Here the sample has about 160,000 clones; about four fifths occur a single time. Together, the top ten hold roughly 14% of the sample. What was sequenced was peripheral blood. The receptors shown here come from a woman of 80 years or more with acute or convalescent COVID-19.

This chain joins TRBV7-9 and TRBJ1-3; D gene ambiguous. This CDR3 contains 15 residues. The V end lost 5 bases, the J end lost 0 bases, and 11 bases lay between the germline ends. The germline V gene encodes CDR1 SEHNR and CDR2 FQNEAQ (reference sequence). CDR3: CASSPRGSSGNTIYF. CDR3 bases: TGTGCCAGCAGCCCTAGAGGGAGCTCTGGAAACACCATATATTTT.

V and J are TRBV7-9 and TRBJ2-6; D is ambiguous. The germline CDR1 and CDR2 sequences are SEHNR and FQNEAQ (reference sequence). The CDR3 loop spans 14 amino acids. Between the trimmed V and J ends, which lost 3 bases and 0 bases, there was a span of 3 bases. The CDR3 spells CASSLSSGANVLTF. The CDR3 nucleotides are TGTGCCAGCAGCTTGAGCTCTGGGGCCAACGTCCTGACTTTC.

The genes are TRBV3-1 (or the pseudogene TRBV3-2) and TRBJ1-2; 7 bases match TRBD1. Germline V gene lookup returns CDR1 LGHDT and CDR2 YNNKEL (reference sequence). V was clipped by 1 base and J by 4 bases; unmatched bases: 9. This CDR3 contains 16 residues. The CDR3 reads CASSQGSGQRSYGYTF. The CDR3 bases are TGTGCCAGCAGCCAAGGCTCGGGACAGCGAAGCTATGGCTACACCTTC.

The genes are TRBV6-1 and TRBJ2-1; 9 nucleotides align to TRBD2. The CDR3 is 17 amino acids. Germline CDR1 reads MNHNS; CDR2 reads SASEGT. The V segment lost 4 bases and the J segment 0 bases; nucleotides outside the gene matches: 7. The CDR3 reads CASSARSGGSSYNEQFF. The CDR3 DNA sequence: TGTGCCAGCAGTGCGCGGAGCGGGGGGTCCTCCTACAATGAGCAGTTCTTC.

The count of this clone is one. V is TRBV7-8 and J is TRBJ1-6, with D possibly being TRBD1 (6 bases). CDR1 is SGHVS and CDR2 is FQNEAQ in the germline V gene. V shed 3 bases and J shed 7 bases, with 13 bases lying between them. This CDR3 comprises 15 residues. The CDR3 DNA reads as TGTGCCAGCAGCTTTGACGGACAGTTGAATTCACCCCTCCACTTT. Translating it yields CASSFDGQLNSPLHF.

The chain links TRBV21-1 to TRBJ1-5; the listed D gene, TRBD1, was not tested against the DNA. TRBV21-1 has pseudogene status. The CDR3 loop spans 15 amino acids. The CDR3 here is CASSRQGGGNQPQHF. CDR3 DNA: TGTGCCAGCAGCAGACAGGGAGGAGGCAATCAGCCCCAGCATTTT.

The chain recombines TRBV7-9 with TRBJ1-4, with D perhaps TRBD1 (6 bases). V was cut by 1 base and J by 7 bases, with 10 bases left in between. Germline lookup yields CDR1 SEHNR and CDR2 FQNEAQ (reference sequence). CDR3 length equals 14 residues. The CDR3 region is CASSLGIGGEKLFF. In nucleotides, the CDR3 is TGTGCCAGCAGCTTAGGCATAGGGGGTGAAAAACTGTTTTTT.

The chain employs TRBV30 and TRBJ1-1, with a possible D match to TRBD1 (6 bases). Trimming stripped 1 base from V and 10 bases from J, with 16 bases between. Germline V lookup: CDR1 GTSNPN, CDR2 SVGIG (reference sequence). The CDR3 spans 13 residues. The CDR3 DNA reads TGTGCCTGGAGTGCCTTCGGGACAAGTACAGCTTTCTTT. This encodes CAWSAFGTSTAFF.

This clone was seen only a few times. The V gene is TRBV6-5, the J gene TRBJ1-2; the D gene is possibly TRBD1 (5 bases). The length of the CDR3 is 13 residues. Looked up from germline, CDR1 is MNHEY and CDR2 is SVGAGI. V lost 2 bases to trimming and J lost 5 bases, with 9 bases between them. CDR3 nucleotides: TGTGCCAGCAGTTACGGTCGACAGTATGGCTACACCTTC. Its protein is CASSYGRQYGYTF.

DNA for the CDR3: TGTGCCAGTAGTCTGGGACAGGGGGCGAACAATGAGCAGTTCTTC. It specifies CASSLGQGANNEQFF. The chain combines TRBV19 with TRBJ2-1; 12 bases agree with TRBD1. Germline V CDR1 and CDR2: LNHDA, SQIVND (reference sequence). V lost 5 bases, J lost 5 bases, and 4 bases stayed unmatched. CDR3 size: 15 residues.

The chain recombines TRBV30 with TRBJ1-5; 8 bases align to TRBD1. Germline CDR1 and CDR2: GTSNPN and SVGIG (reference sequence). This CDR3 contains 13 residues. Unmatched junction bases numbered 1, after V lost 2 bases and J lost 4 bases. The CDR3 DNA follows: TGTGCCTGGAGTCACAGGGGGAATCAGCCCCAGCATTTT. Its translation: CAWSHRGNQPQHF.

The V gene is TRBV28, the J gene TRBJ2-7, with 9 bases lining up with TRBD2. The length of the CDR3 is 16 residues. Germline values: CDR1 MDHEN, CDR2 SYDVKM. V was pared by 4 bases and J by 0 bases, with 7 bases of the junction left unmatched. The CDR3 coding sequence is TGTGCCAGCAGTTCTCCCGGGACTAGCATCTCCTACGAGCAGTACTTC. Translation gives CASSSPGTSISYEQYF.

V is TRBV28 and J is TRBJ2-1; the D gene is possibly TRBD2 (6 bases). V lost 2 bases, J lost 0 bases, and 11 bases lay in between. In germline, CDR1 is MDHEN, CDR2 SYDVKM. The CDR3 consists of 16 residues. The CDR3 protein is CASSLVGTFSYNEQFF. DNA of the CDR3: TGTGCCAGCAGTTTAGTAGGGACTTTCTCCTACAATGAGCAGTTCTTC.

The rearrangement joins TRBV19 to TRBJ1-6; 7 bases fit TRBD1. The junction had 6 bases not matched to a gene; V was cut back by 3 bases and J by 7 bases. Germline CDR1 reads LNHDA; CDR2 reads SQIVND (reference sequence). This CDR3 comprises 15 residues. CDR3 region: CASSMSTGRNSPLHF. The DNA of the CDR3 is TGTGCCAGTAGTATGTCGACAGGGAGGAATTCACCCCTCCACTTT.